One and the same sample provided the 14 T cell receptor beta chains below, sequenced in a study of T-cell memory formation after mild COVID-19. TCRdb called the 5' RACE reads again in MiXCR, with one record for every CDR3 protein. This table holds approximately 89,000 distinct CDR3 sequences, about 13% found once. The sequencing input was PBMCs or a T cell subset sorted from them (not recorded which). These receptor sequences come from a man between 18 and 35 years old who had mild COVID-19 (a few samples of this study predate the infection). Cell type and time point are not known.

This clonotype was observed a few times. The CDR3 DNA is TGTGCCAGCAGCTCCGAGGGTGAGCAGTTCTTC. Protein: CASSSEGEQFF. The chain is built from TRBV7-6 and TRBJ2-1, with D perhaps matching TRBD2 (5 bases). Per germline, CDR1 SGHVS and CDR2 FNYEAQ. This CDR3 has 11 residues. Trimming shortened V by 4 bases and J by 9 bases, and 7 bases separated the two germline ends.

The gene calls are TRBV29-1 and TRBJ2-7; unclear D gene. V shed 4 bases and J shed 7 bases, with 8 bases lying between them. The CDR3 contains 10 residues. Germline V gene lookup returns CDR1 SQVTM and CDR2 ANQGSEA. CDR3 coding DNA: TGCAGCGTTGTCAGCGTAGAGCAGTACTTC. It is translated as CSVVSVEQYF.

This clonotype was detected only a few times. V usage is TRBV5-1 and J usage is TRBJ2-3; 10 bases are shared with TRBD1. The ends lost 3 bases at V and 1 base at J; junction bases unmatched: 2. Germline-derived CDR1 and CDR2 are SGHRS and YFSETQ. The CDR3 consists of 15 residues. This CDR3 is CASSYGTGGTDTQYF. The CDR3 bases are TGCGCCAGCAGCTACGGGACAGGGGGCACAGATACGCAGTATTTT.

In this sample, this clonotype turned up many times. The rearrangement links TRBV7-2 to TRBJ1-1, with unresolved D. The CDR3 loop spans 12 amino acids. Trimming shortened V by 2 bases and J by 4 bases, and 5 bases separated the two germline ends. The germline V gene encodes CDR1 SGHTA and CDR2 FQGNSA. CDR3 in amino acids: CASSLSGTEAFF. In DNA, the CDR3 is TGTGCCAGCAGCTTAAGCGGCACTGAAGCTTTCTTT.

This clonotype was seen more than once but under ten times. CDR3 in DNA: TGTGCCAGCAGCTTAGAGGGCACGGCGGATACGCAGTATTTT. It encodes CASSLEGTADTQYF. This chain connects TRBV11-2 to TRBJ2-3; D gene uncertain. The V gene's germline CDR1 is SGHAT and CDR2 FQNNGV. V lost 0 bases and J 6 bases, leaving 10 bases between the germline ends. This CDR3 is 14 amino acids long. Full variable domain (outside the CDR3, taken from reference TRBV11-2 and TRBJ2-3): EAGVAQSPRYKIIEKRQSVAFWCNPISGHATLYWYQQILGQGPKLLIQFQNNGVVDDSQLPKDRFSAERLKGVDSTLKIQPAKLEDSAVYLCASSLEGTADTQYFGPGTRLTVL.

This clonotype was detected many times. The chain recombines TRBV6-5 with TRBJ2-7; D remains unclear. Trimming pared 5 bases from V and 4 bases from J, leaving 9 bases between. The CDR3 is made up of 12 amino acids. Germline V CDR1 and CDR2: MNHEY, SVGAGI. The DNA for the CDR3 is TGTGCCAGCAGTCTCCCCGGGTACGAGCAGTACTTC. Residues: CASSLPGYEQYF.

This clonotype was observed at least ten times. V and J are TRBV4-3 and TRBJ2-1; 7 bases align to TRBD2. The CDR3 is made up of 14 amino acids. V was clipped by 1 base and J by 6 bases; unmatched bases: 3. CDR1 and CDR2 from the germline V gene are LGHNA and YSLEER. CDR3 loop: CASSQVGRANEQFF. DNA of the CDR3: TGCGCCAGCAGCCAAGTTGGGAGGGCCAATGAGCAGTTCTTC.

The chain has TRBV4-1 and TRBJ1-5, with 9 bases lining up with TRBD1. Germline V gene lookup returns CDR1 MGHRA and CDR2 YSYEKL. The CDR3 is made up of 18 amino acids. The junction had 9 bases not matched to a gene; V was cut back by 0 bases and J by 3 bases. The CDR3 region is CASSQETRTGDFNQPQHF. CDR3 in DNA: TGCGCCAGCAGCCAAGAAACAAGGACAGGGGACTTCAATCAGCCCCAGCATTTT.

This clonotype occurred a few times. This chain joins TRBV4-3 and TRBJ1-2; 10 nucleotides agree with TRBD1. After removal of 4 bases from V and 3 bases from J, the junction contained 8 bases not matched to a gene. From germline, CDR1 is LGHNA and CDR2 YSLEER. The CDR3 covers 16 residues. The CDR3 sequence is CASSPTTGGEDYGYTF. CDR3 DNA: TGCGCCAGCAGCCCAACGACAGGGGGCGAGGACTATGGCTACACCTTC.

This chain connects TRBV6-4 to TRBJ1-5, with TRBD1 matching over 10 bases. V gave up 2 bases and J gave up 0 bases; unmatched junction bases: 7. CDR1 is MRHNA and CDR2 is SNTAGT in the germline V gene. The CDR3 has 18 amino acids. The CDR3 loop is CASSDTDRGLDSNQPQHF. The CDR3 DNA sequence: TGTGCCAGCAGTGACACAGACAGGGGGCTTGATAGCAATCAGCCCCAGCATTTT.

This clonotype was counted between two and nine times. The chain combines TRBV4-3 with TRBJ2-3, with a possible D match to TRBD1 (6 bases). With 4 bases removed from V and 6 bases from J, the gap between germline ends came to 20 bases. The germline V gene encodes CDR1 LGHNA and CDR2 YSLEER. The CDR3 totals 16 residues. The CDR3 region is CASSLGVQGQRDTQYF. CDR3 nucleotide sequence: TGCGCCAGCAGCCTAGGTGTCCAGGGACAAAGGGATACGCAGTATTTT.

V is TRBV7-9 and J is TRBJ2-7, with D possibly being TRBD2 (5 bases). The CDR3 loop spans 13 amino acids. Per the germline V gene, CDR1 is SEHNR and CDR2 is FQNEAQ (reference sequence). The V and J ends lost 5 bases and 2 bases respectively, with 10 bases between them. CDR3 nucleotide sequence: TGTGCCAGCAGCGCAGGACTTCCCTACGAGCAGTACTTC. It translates to CASSAGLPYEQYF.

This clonotype has a count of ten or more. The V gene is TRBV7-6, the J gene TRBJ2-7; 8 bases are shared with TRBD1. The CDR3 spans 15 residues. Germline CDR1 reads SGHVS; CDR2 reads FNYEAQ. Losses at the gene ends were 0 bases for V and 1 base for J; bases not matched to a gene: 2. The CDR3 sequence: CASSLARGQSYEQYF. CDR3 in DNA: TGTGCCAGCAGCTTAGCCAGGGGGCAATCCTACGAGCAGTACTTC.

This clonotype was seen more than once but under ten times. The CDR3 protein is CASSQGWDRDEAFF. CDR3 sequence (DNA): TGCGCCAGCAGCCAGGGATGGGACAGGGATGAAGCTTTCTTT. The J gene is TRBJ1-1, the V gene TRBV4-1; 9 positions agree with TRBD1. Germline trimming cut 3 bases from V and 7 bases from J; bases unmatched to any gene: 6. Germline V gene lookup returns CDR1 MGHRA and CDR2 YSYEKL. The CDR3 spans 14 residues.